Shown below are 10 T cell receptor beta chains from a single sample sequenced in a study of cytomegalovirus exposure and HLA in healthy donors. Clones were sequenced by immunoSEQ multiplex PCR, and TCRdb holds only the in-frame ones, with some missing. The table shows some 170,000 clones, with around nine tenths occurring only once. Sequencing input: PBMCs. Receptors originate from a woman in her twenties or thirties in good health and CMV-seronegative.

A note on this clone: Its ends do not fully match the called genes, so a read error is possible. The rearrangement joins TRBV7-7 to TRBJ2-2, with no clear D. Germline V gives CDR1 SSHAT, CDR2 FNYEAQ (reference sequence). This CDR3 contains 14 residues. The CDR3 sequence is CASSLGRNTGELFF. CDR3 nucleotides: TGTGCTAGCAGCCTGGGCCGAAACACCGGGGAGCTGTTTTTT.

The J gene is TRBJ1-2, the V gene TRBV6-5, with D unclear. V dropped 5 bases and J dropped 2 bases, with 12 bases sitting between them. The CDR3 is made up of 14 amino acids. The germline CDR1 and CDR2 sequences are MNHEY and SVGAGI. CDR3 sequence: CASSPLRGNYGYTF. Here the CDR3 DNA reads TGTGCCAGCAGTCCCCTTAGAGGGAACTATGGCTACACCTTC.

Only one count was recorded for this clone. The chain recombines TRBV7-6 with TRBJ1-1, with 7 bases matching TRBD1. Germline V gene lookup returns CDR1 SGHVS and CDR2 FNYEAQ. V shed 5 bases and J 1 base; nucleotides not matched to a gene: 4. CDR3 length equals 14 residues. CDR3 sequence: CASSTYRGNTEAFF. As DNA, the CDR3 is TGTGCCAGCAGCACCTACAGGGGGAACACTGAAGCTTTCTTT.

This clone was counted a single time. This chain joins TRBV5-1 and TRBJ2-1; 9 positions match TRBD2. V lost 5 bases and J lost 3; bases outside the gene matches: 6. From germline, CDR1 is SGHRS and CDR2 YFSETQ. The CDR3 is 15 amino acids. This CDR3 is CASRPASGDYNEQFF. CDR3 DNA sequence: TGCGCCAGCAGACCAGCTAGCGGGGACTACAATGAGCAGTTCTTC.

The table lists this clone with a count of one. The J gene is TRBJ1-2, the V gene TRBV5-4; no firm D call. V was cut by 3 bases and J by 8 bases, with 14 bases left in between. The V gene's germline CDR1 is SGHNT and CDR2 YYREEE (reference sequence). The CDR3 extends over 13 amino acids. The CDR3, as DNA: TGTGCCAGCAGCTGGGTCCATGAGGGCGGCTACACCTTC. This encodes CASSWVHEGGYTF.

The V gene is TRBV18, the J gene TRBJ2-7; D may be TRBD1 (6 bases). CDR1 is KGHSH, CDR2 LQKENI, per germline. The CDR3 contains 16 residues. The V and J ends lost 2 bases and 5 bases respectively, with 19 bases between them. The CDR3 DNA reads as TGTGCCAGCTCACCATCACCCCCCGGGGCAGGGGACGAGCAGTACTTC. Its translation is CASSPSPPGAGDEQYF. Complete variable domain (other parts from reference TRBV18 and TRBJ2-7): NAGVMQNPRHLVRRRGQEARLRCSPMKGHSHVYWYRQLPEEGLKFMVYLQKENIIDESGMPKERFSAEFPKEGPSILRIQQVVRGDSAAYFCASSPSPPGAGDEQYFGPGTRLTVT.

This clone was recorded only once. The chain combines TRBV19 with TRBJ1-4; weak D call: TRBD1 (5 bases). CDR1 and CDR2 from the germline V gene are LNHDA and SQIVND (reference sequence). Between the trimmed V and J ends, which lost 5 bases and 0 bases, there was a span of 16 bases. This CDR3 spans 17 amino acids. The CDR3 region is CASSAQTVAATNEKLFF. As DNA, the CDR3 is TGTGCCAGTAGTGCCCAGACAGTGGCCGCAACTAATGAAAAACTGTTTTTT. The full variable domain, its missing parts supplied by reference TRBV19 and TRBJ1-4, is DGGITQSPKYLFRKEGQNVTLSCEQNLNHDAMYWYRQDPGQGLRLIYYSQIVNDFQKGDIAEGYSVSREKKESFPLTVTSAQKNPTAFYLCASSAQTVAATNEKLFFGSGTQLSVL.

The V gene is TRBV28, the J gene TRBJ1-2, with 7 nucleotides matching TRBD1. J lost 1 base, V lost 6 bases, and 20 bases had no gene match. In germline, CDR1 is MDHEN, CDR2 SYDVKM. This CDR3 comprises 19 residues. CDR3 DNA sequence: TGTGCCAGCAGAGCAACGACAGGGCGGAGCTACCCTATTAACTATGGCTACACCTTC. Residues: CASRATTGRSYPINYGYTF.

This clone was detected only a few times. The chain links TRBV2 to TRBJ2-7; no clear D gene. Trimming took 5 bases from V and 0 from J, leaving 11 bases between them. Germline-derived CDR1 and CDR2 are SNHLY and FYNNEI. This CDR3 contains 14 residues. The CDR3 spells CASSLTAGSYEQYF. CDR3 DNA: TGTGCCAGCAGTCTTACAGCAGGCTCCTACGAGCAGTACTTC.

V usage is TRBV9 and J usage is TRBJ2-2; D may be TRBD2 (5 bases). This CDR3 is built from 15 residues. Germline assignment: CDR1 SGDLS and CDR2 YYNGEE. Deletions cut 4 bases from V and 4 bases from J, with 14 bases between. The CDR3 coding sequence is TGTGCCAGCAGCCCTCGTGGAGCGGCCACCGGGGAGCTGTTTTTT. Encoded protein: CASSPRGAATGELFF. The complete variable domain, with remaining parts taken from reference TRBV9 and TRBJ2-2, reads DSGVTQTPKHLITATGQRVTLRCSPRSGDLSVYWYQQSLDQGLQFLIQYYNGEERAKGNILERFSAQQFPDLHSELNLSSLELGDSALYFCASSPRGAATGELFFGEGSRLTVL.